A selection of T cell receptor beta chains follows, all from one sample in a study of regulatory T cells in long-lasting Graves disease. MiXCR, run by TCRdb on the multiplex PCR reads, gives a single entry per CDR3 protein. The top ten hold under 9% of the sample, which has about 400,000 distinct CDR3 sequences, approximately 15% seen once. The sample was also reused in another study, on T cells in Graves' hyperthyroidism and ophthalmopathy.

The sequencing here drew on peripheral blood mononuclear cells (PBMCs), taken at new diagnosis, from a patient treated with antithyroid drugs. The receptors come from a woman aged 40 to 49 with Graves disease. Each CDR3 is given with its conserved first and last residue. The D gene is left open where the match is weak. Some rows mark clone size as missing; the rest say once, few, many or name a class of expanded clone.

J gene: TRBJ1-1
D gene: -
clone size: many
V gene: TRBV2
CDR3 DNA: TGTGCCAGCAGGGGGTATGGGAACACTGAAGCTTTCTTT
CDR3 protein: CASRGYGNTEAFF

J gene: TRBJ2-1
D gene: -
clone size: few
V gene: TRBV6-5
CDR3 DNA: TGTGCCAGCAGTTACTCGTGGGGCCAGTACAATGAGCAGTTCTTC
CDR3 protein: CASSYSWGQYNEQFF

J gene: TRBJ2-2
D gene: -
clone size: -
V gene: TRBV29-1
CDR3 DNA: TGCAGCGTTGAGGAAGCGAACACCGGGGAGCTGTTTTTT
CDR3 protein: CSVEEANTGELFF

J gene: TRBJ2-7
D gene: -
clone size: many
V gene: TRBV20-1
CDR3 DNA: TGCAGTGCTAGAGCGACGCTCGGACAAGCCGGCTACGAGCAGTACTTC
CDR3 protein: CSARATLGQAGYEQYF

J gene: TRBJ2-1
D gene: TRBD2
clone size: many
V gene: TRBV3-1
CDR3 DNA: TGTGCCAGCAGCCAAGGACTAGCGGGAGCGGCTGAGCAGTTCTTC
CDR3 protein: CASSQGLAGAAEQFF

J gene: TRBJ2-3
D gene: -
clone size: few
V gene: TRBV27
CDR3 DNA: TGTGCCAGCAGTTTGTCAGGGGCCACAGATACGCAGTATTTT
CDR3 protein: CASSLSGATDTQYF

J gene: TRBJ2-1
D gene: TRBD2
clone size: few
V gene: TRBV7-8
CDR3 DNA: TGTGCCAGCGGCGGACTAGCGGGAGAGGAGCAGTTCTTC
CDR3 protein: CASGGLAGEEQFF

J gene: TRBJ2-1
D gene: TRBD1
clone size: -
V gene: TRBV7-6
CDR3 DNA: TGTGCCAGCAGCTCCTGGGACAGCAATGAGCAGTTCTTC
CDR3 protein: CASSSWDSNEQFF

J gene: TRBJ2-7
D gene: -
clone size: many
V gene: TRBV20-1
CDR3 DNA: TGCAGTGCTAGACCCGGGACGGACTCCTACGAGCAGTACTTC
CDR3 protein: CSARPGTDSYEQYF

J gene: TRBJ2-5
D gene: -
clone size: many
V gene: TRBV20-1
CDR3 DNA: TGCAGTGCTAGAGGAGGGCTGGAGACCCAGTACTTC
CDR3 protein: CSARGGLETQYF

J gene: TRBJ2-3
D gene: -
clone size: -
V gene: TRBV29-1
CDR3 DNA: TGCAGCGTTGATCTGCTTCCCTCCACAGATACGCAGTATTTT
CDR3 protein: CSVDLLPSTDTQYF

J gene: TRBJ1-6
D gene: TRBD1
clone size: many
V gene: TRBV11-2
CDR3 DNA: TGTGCCAGCAGCTCGAAACCTTCAGGAGGGGGCGGTAATTCACCCCTCCACTTT
CDR3 protein: CASSSKPSGGGGNSPLHF

J gene: TRBJ1-6
D gene: TRBD1
clone size: few
V gene: TRBV28
CDR3 DNA: TGTGCCAGCACCTCGAGACCGGGACAGGCTCATACACTTAATTCACCCCTCCACTTT
CDR3 protein: CASTSRPGQAHTLNSPLHF

J gene: TRBJ2-1
D gene: -
clone size: few
V gene: TRBV7-3
CDR3 DNA: TGTGCCAGCAGCTTAACTGGCGCTGGTGAGCAGTTCTTC
CDR3 protein: CASSLTGAGEQFF

J gene: TRBJ2-4
D gene: -
clone size: many
V gene: TRBV2
CDR3 DNA: TGTGCCAGCAGTGAAGGAGGGAGGAAAAACATTCAGTACTTC
CDR3 protein: CASSEGGRKNIQYF

J gene: TRBJ1-3
D gene: TRBD1
clone size: -
V gene: TRBV7-6
CDR3 DNA: TGTGCCAGCAGGAAAGACAGGGTGGGAAACACCATATATTTT
CDR3 protein: CASRKDRVGNTIYF

J gene: TRBJ2-1
D gene: -
clone size: -
V gene: TRBV6-2/TRBV6-3
CDR3 DNA: TGTGCCAGCAGTTACAGCGTCGCCCAATCCCACAATGAGCAGTTCTTC
CDR3 protein: CASSYSVAQSHNEQFF

J gene: TRBJ2-1
D gene: TRBD1
clone size: -
V gene: TRBV18
CDR3 DNA: TGTGCCAGCTCACCGGGACAGGCCTCCTACAATGAGCAGTTCTTC
CDR3 protein: CASSPGQASYNEQFF

J gene: TRBJ2-3
D gene: TRBD2
clone size: -
V gene: TRBV2
CDR3 DNA: TGTGCCAGCAAGACGCGGGGGGTCACAGATACGCAGTATTTT
CDR3 protein: CASKTRGVTDTQYF

J gene: TRBJ2-2
D gene: -
clone size: many
V gene: TRBV6-1
CDR3 DNA: TGTGCCAGCAGGATAGTCGGGGGAAAAAGCGGGGAGCTGTTTTTT
CDR3 protein: CASRIVGGKSGELFF

J gene: TRBJ2-1
D gene: TRBD2
clone size: -
V gene: TRBV11-3
CDR3 DNA: TGTGCCAGCACCGGGACTAGCGGGATTCCATACAATGAGCAGTTCTTC
CDR3 protein: CASTGTSGIPYNEQFF

J gene: TRBJ2-5
D gene: -
clone size: many
V gene: TRBV7-9
CDR3 DNA: TGTGCCAGCAGCCAATCCCCTCGGGTCCTAGGTACCCAGTACTTC
CDR3 protein: CASSQSPRVLGTQYF

J gene: TRBJ1-5
D gene: -
clone size: many
V gene: TRBV2
CDR3 DNA: TGTGCCAGCACTGAGGGGAGGAATATTCAGCCCCAGCATTTT
CDR3 protein: CASTEGRNIQPQHF

J gene: TRBJ1-6
D gene: -
clone size: many
V gene: TRBV12-3/TRBV12-4
CDR3 DNA: TGTGCCAGCAGTCCCCCTAGGGGCCGCAATTCACCCCTCCACTTT
CDR3 protein: CASSPPRGRNSPLHF

J gene: TRBJ1-2
D gene: -
clone size: many
V gene: TRBV7-2
CDR3 DNA: TGTGCCAGCAGCCCACAACAGGGATTTGGCTACACCTTC
CDR3 protein: CASSPQQGFGYTF

J gene: TRBJ2-3
D gene: -
clone size: -
V gene: TRBV3-1
CDR3 DNA: TGTGCCAGCAGCCAAGATCTTTTTGGGCTAGGGCGAGATACGCAGTATTTT
CDR3 protein: CASSQDLFGLGRDTQYF

J gene: TRBJ2-1
D gene: TRBD2
clone size: many
V gene: TRBV7-2
CDR3 DNA: TGTGCCAGCACCAAGGGACTACCCTCATACAATGAGCAGTTCTTC
CDR3 protein: CASTKGLPSYNEQFF